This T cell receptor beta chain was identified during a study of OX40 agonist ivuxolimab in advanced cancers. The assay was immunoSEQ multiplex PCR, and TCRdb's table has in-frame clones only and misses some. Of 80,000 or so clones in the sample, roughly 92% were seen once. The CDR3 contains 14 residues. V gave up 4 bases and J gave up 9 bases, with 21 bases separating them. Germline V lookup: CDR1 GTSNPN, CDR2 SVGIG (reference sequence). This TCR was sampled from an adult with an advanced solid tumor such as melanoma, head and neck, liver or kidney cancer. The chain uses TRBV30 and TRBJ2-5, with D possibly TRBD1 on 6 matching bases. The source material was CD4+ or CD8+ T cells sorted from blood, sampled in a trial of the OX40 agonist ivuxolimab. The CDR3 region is CAWTTTPGAAAQYF. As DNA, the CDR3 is TGTGCCTGGACCACGACCCCAGGGGCTGCGGCCCAGTACTTC. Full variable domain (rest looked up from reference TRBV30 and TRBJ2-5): SQTIHQWPATLVQPVGSPLSLECTVEGTSNPNLYWYRQAAGRGLQLLFYSVGIGQISSEVPQNLSASRPQDRQFILSSKKLLLSDSGFYLCAWTTTPGAAAQYFGPGTRLLVL.